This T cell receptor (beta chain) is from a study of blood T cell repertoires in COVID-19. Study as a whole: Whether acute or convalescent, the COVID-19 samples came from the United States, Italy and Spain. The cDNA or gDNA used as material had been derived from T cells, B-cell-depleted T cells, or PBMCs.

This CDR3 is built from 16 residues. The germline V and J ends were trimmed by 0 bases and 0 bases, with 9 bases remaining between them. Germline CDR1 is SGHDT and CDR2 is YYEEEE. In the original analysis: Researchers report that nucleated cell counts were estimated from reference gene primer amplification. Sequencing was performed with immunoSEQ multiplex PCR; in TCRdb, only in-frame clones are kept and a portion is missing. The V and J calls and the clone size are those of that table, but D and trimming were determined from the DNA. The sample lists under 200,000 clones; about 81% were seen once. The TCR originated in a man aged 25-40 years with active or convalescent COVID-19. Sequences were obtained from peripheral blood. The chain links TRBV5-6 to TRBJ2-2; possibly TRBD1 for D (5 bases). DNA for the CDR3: TGTGCCAGCAGCTTGGGTGCACAGGCGAACACCGGGGAGCTGTTTTTT. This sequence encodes CASSLGAQANTGELFF. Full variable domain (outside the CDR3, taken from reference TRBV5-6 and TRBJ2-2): DAGVTQSPTHLIKTRGQQVTLRCSPKSGHDTVSWYQQALGQGPQFIFQYYEEEERQRGNFPDRFSGHQFPNYSSELNVNALLLGDSALYLCASSLGAQANTGELFFGEGSRLTVL.